The rows below give T cell receptor beta chains drawn from one sample of a study of Ad26.COV2.S vaccination and SARS-CoV-2 variants. Sequenced by immunoSEQ multiplex PCR; TCRdb stores in-frame clones only, minus some. The sample contains fewer than 300,000 clones, 87% of which appear only once. This specimen was peripheral blood, taken in a trial of Ad26.COV2.S vaccine versus placebo. The receptors shown here come from a person between 18 and 65 years old who received the Ad26.COV2.S COVID-19 vaccine or a placebo. The CDR3 runs from the conserved cysteine through the conserved F or W. The D gene is left open where the match is weak. Rows may omit the clone size; those that give it use once, few, many or a size class.

V,length,D,size,J,DNA,CDR3
TRBV7-9,13,TRBD1,.,TRBJ1-2,TGTGCCAGCAGCGGGACAGGCCCGTATGGCTACACCTTC,CASSGTGPYGYTF
TRBV7-9,14,TRBD1,.,TRBJ1-1,TGTGCCAGCAGCAGACAGGGATCCTACACTGAAGCTTTCTTT,CASSRQGSYTEAFF
TRBV5-4,15,.,.,TRBJ1-6,TGTGCCAGCAGCTTGGATTCTGGGGCTGGGTCACCCCTCCACTTT,CASSLDSGAGSPLHF
TRBV25-1,14,.,.,TRBJ2-7,TGTGCCAGCAGTGCAACGGGGGTCTCCTACGAGCAGTACTTC,CASSATGVSYEQYF
TRBV7-9,14,TRBD1,once,TRBJ2-7,TGTGCCAGCAGAGGTGGACAGGGACGGTACGAGCAGTACTTC,CASRGGQGRYEQYF
TRBV5-1,13,TRBD1,.,TRBJ1-4,TGCGCCAGCAGCTTACAGGGGGATGAAAAACTGTTTTTT,CASSLQGDEKLFF
TRBV28,15,TRBD1,.,TRBJ1-6,TGTGCCAGCAGCCTTCCCGGGACAGGGAGTGCACCCCTCCACTTT,CASSLPGTGSAPLHF
TRBV7-2,15,.,.,TRBJ1-6,TGTGCCAGCAGCTTAGCTGGCCCTACTAATTCACCCCTCCACTTT,CASSLAGPTNSPLHF
TRBV6-5,13,.,.,TRBJ2-5,TGTGCCAGCAGAAACCTTCACCAAGAGACCCAGTACTTC,CASRNLHQETQYF
TRBV5-4,16,.,.,TRBJ1-2,TGTGCCAGCAGCTCGTTTCTGCGGGGGAGCGGCTATGGCTACACCTTC,CASSSFLRGSGYGYTF
TRBV7-3,15,TRBD1,.,TRBJ2-1,TGTGCCAGCAGCCTCGCGGGACAGGTCTACAATGAGCAGTTCTTC,CASSLAGQVYNEQFF
TRBV3-1/TRBV3-2,18,TRBD2,many,TRBJ2-7,TGTGCCAGCAGCCAAGTAGCGGGAGTCACCGGGGGGCTCTACGAGCAGTACTTC,CASSQVAGVTGGLYEQYF
TRBV25-1,15,.,.,TRBJ2-4,TGTGCCAGCAGTGAATGGAGGGACATCGGAAACATTCAGTACTTC,CASSEWRDIGNIQYF
TRBV29-1,14,TRBD2,once,TRBJ2-1,TGCAGCGTTGCTCCCGGGACTAACTACAATGAGCAGTTCTTC,CSVAPGTNYNEQFF
TRBV5-1,13,TRBD1,.,TRBJ1-1,TGCGCCAGCAGCGCCACAGGGGACACTGAAGCTTTCTTT,CASSATGDTEAFF
TRBV12-3/TRBV12-4,13,.,.,TRBJ2-2,TGTGCCAGCACCCCTCCGGGGACCGGGGAGCTGTTTTTT,CASTPPGTGELFF
TRBV6-2/TRBV6-3,15,.,.,TRBJ1-2,TGTGCCAGCAGTTACCCCCCCCAAGCTAACTATGGCTACACCTTC,CASSYPPQANYGYTF
TRBV6-5,15,.,.,TRBJ1-2,TGTGCCACCGGGGATAGTTACGGGGAAGCTTATGGCTACACCTTC,CATGDSYGEAYGYTF
TRBV5-6,15,.,.,TRBJ1-4,TGTGCCAGCAGCTTACTGCATGCAACTAATGAAAAACTGTTTTTT,CASSLLHATNEKLFF
TRBV13,14,.,once,TRBJ1-1,TGTGCCAGCAGCTTAGGCCGGGAGGGTCTCGAAGCTTTCTTT,CASSLGREGLEAFF
TRBV6-6,14,TRBD1,.,TRBJ1-5,TGTGCCAGCAGTTCGGGACAGGTCAATCAGCCCCAGCATTTT,CASSSGQVNQPQHF
TRBV12-3/TRBV12-4,13,TRBD1,.,TRBJ1-1,TGTGCCAGCAGTTCGGGGACAGGGGCCACTGCTTTCTTT,CASSSGTGATAFF
TRBV2,13,.,.,TRBJ1-1,TGTGCCGAGGGGGGGCGCGGAGACACTGAAGCTTTCTTT,CAEGGRGDTEAFF
TRBV29-1,9,.,.,TRBJ2-1,TGCAGTGATGAAAAACAGGGGTTCTTC,CSDEKQGFF
TRBV5-6,16,.,.,TRBJ1-1,TGTGCCAGCAGCGCGTCCTGGGCGCTCAAGGACACTGAAGCTTTCTTT,CASSASWALKDTEAFF
TRBV11-2,14,.,.,TRBJ1-6,TGTGCCAGCAGCTTATTTCAGGGAAATTCACCCCTCCACTTT,CASSLFQGNSPLHF
TRBV4-2,14,.,.,TRBJ1-5,TGTGCCAGCAGCCAACACAGGGAAAATCAGCCCCAGCATTTT,CASSQHRENQPQHF
TRBV2,16,TRBD2,.,TRBJ2-5,TGTGCCAGCAGTGAGACTAGCGGGAGGGCCGGTGAGACCCAGTACTTC,CASSETSGRAGETQYF
TRBV27,12,.,.,TRBJ2-7,TGTGCCAGCCTTCGACAGACCTACGAGCAGTACTTC,CASLRQTYEQYF
TRBV5-1,14,TRBD2,.,TRBJ2-7,TGCGCCAGCCGCAGACTAGCGGGAGTGGGGGAGCAGTACTTC,CASRRLAGVGEQYF
TRBV7-2,17,.,.,TRBJ2-3,TGTGCCAGCAGCTTAGCGCTACGGCTAGCAGGGCCAGATACGCAGTATTTT,CASSLALRLAGPDTQYF